This T cell receptor beta chain was captured by sequencing in a study of blood T cells in healthy people across ages. Study-level points and caveats: Unsorted PBMC input precluded a conclusive naive versus antigen-experienced comparison. Naive T cell percentage showed a strong correlation with the diversity of TCR beta.

A second PCR of roughly 7 to 11 cycles used a sample-barcoded 5' primer and a J-beta primer mix. Each CDR3 protein gets one entry after TCRdb re-called the 5' RACE reads with MiXCR. The data show about 570,000 distinct CDR3 sequences, around a quarter seen once. In terms of origin and age, donors were healthy Caucasian individuals from Russia aged roughly 6 to 95. This clonotype came up a few times. Its antigen is undetermined. CDR3 length equals 14 residues. This same sample was also part of a study on T cells of mothers and their children. From that report: For each mother, over 9 million TCR beta CDR3 reads were obtained, and for each child, around 3 million.

The receptor was derived from a boy between 2 and 10 years old in good health. The V call is TRBV12-3 or TRBV12-4, the J call TRBJ2-5, with D possibly matching TRBD1 (5 bases). The J call may be mistaken, given a closer DNA end match to TRBJ2-1. The sample was blood. In DNA form, the CDR3 reads TGTGCCAGCAGTTTACTAGGGGCCTACAATGAGCAGTTCTTC. The encoded protein is CASSLLGAYNEQFF.